This TCR beta chain was recorded in a study of metastatic and nonmetastatic thyroid tumors. This clone was observed many times. In the study's own analysis: Building a distant-metastasis classifier for papillary thyroid cancer drew on CDR3 differences across clinicopathological groups. TCRdb re-called the PCR reads with MiXCR. The V and J calls were determined by TCRdb, not by the authors. The sample contains roughly 89,000 clones, around an eighth of which appear only once. CDR1 and CDR2 from the germline V gene are SNHLY and FYNNEI. The CDR3 contains 14 residues. The junction had 9 bases not matched to a gene; V was cut back by 6 bases and J by 7 bases. All patients reached thyroid surgery having received no treatment beforehand.

Sequencing was performed on tumor tissue. The TCR originated in a female donor with papillary thyroid cancer or a benign thyroid nodule (not recorded which). Some clones in this sample may be carry-over from other donors' samples. The V call is TRBV2, the J call TRBJ1-5, with 7 bases matching TRBD1. The CDR3 region is CASSYDRAGQPQHF. Here the CDR3 DNA reads TGTGCCAGCAGCTATGACAGGGCGGGACAGCCCCAGCATTTT.